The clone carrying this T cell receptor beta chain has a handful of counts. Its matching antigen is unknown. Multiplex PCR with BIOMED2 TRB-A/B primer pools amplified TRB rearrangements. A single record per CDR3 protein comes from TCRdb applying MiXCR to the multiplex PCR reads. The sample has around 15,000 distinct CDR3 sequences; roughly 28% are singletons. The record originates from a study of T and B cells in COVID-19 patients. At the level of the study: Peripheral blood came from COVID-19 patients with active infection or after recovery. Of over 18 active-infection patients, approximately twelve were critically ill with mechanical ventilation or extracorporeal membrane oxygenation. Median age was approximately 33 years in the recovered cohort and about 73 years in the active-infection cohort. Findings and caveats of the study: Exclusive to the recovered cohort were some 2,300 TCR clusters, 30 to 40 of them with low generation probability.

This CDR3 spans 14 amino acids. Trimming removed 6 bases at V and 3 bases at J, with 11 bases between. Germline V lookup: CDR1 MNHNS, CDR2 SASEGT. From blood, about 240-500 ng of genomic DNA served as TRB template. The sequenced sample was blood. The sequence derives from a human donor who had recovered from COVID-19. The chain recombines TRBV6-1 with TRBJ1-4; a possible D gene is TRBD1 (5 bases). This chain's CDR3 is CASRGDGPNEKLFF. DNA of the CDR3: TGTGCCAGCAGGGGGGACGGCCCTAATGAAAAACTGTTTTTT.